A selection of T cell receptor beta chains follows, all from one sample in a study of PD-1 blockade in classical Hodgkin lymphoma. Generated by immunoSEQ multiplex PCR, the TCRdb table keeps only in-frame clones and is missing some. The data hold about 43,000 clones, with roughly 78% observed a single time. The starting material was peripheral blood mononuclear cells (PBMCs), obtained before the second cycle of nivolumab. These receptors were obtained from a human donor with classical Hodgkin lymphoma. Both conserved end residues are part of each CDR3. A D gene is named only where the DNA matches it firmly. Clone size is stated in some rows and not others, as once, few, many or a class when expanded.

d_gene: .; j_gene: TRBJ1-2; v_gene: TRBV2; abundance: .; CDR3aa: CASSEAQLSYGYTF; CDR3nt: TGTGCCAGCAGTGAAGCCCAGCTGTCCTATGGCTACACCTTC
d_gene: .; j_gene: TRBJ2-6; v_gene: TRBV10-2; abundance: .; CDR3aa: CASSKNYTQSRANVLTF; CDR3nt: TGCGCCAGCAGTAAAAACTACACTCAAAGTCGGGCCAACGTCCTGACTTTC
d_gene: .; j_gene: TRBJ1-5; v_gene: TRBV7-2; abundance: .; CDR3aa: CASSQGNSNQPQHF; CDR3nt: TGTGCCAGCAGTCAGGGAAATAGCAATCAGCCCCAGCATTTT
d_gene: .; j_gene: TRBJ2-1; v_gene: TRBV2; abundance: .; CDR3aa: CASSLDWNNEQFF; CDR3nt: TGTGCCAGCAGTCTGGATTGGAACAATGAGCAGTTCTTC
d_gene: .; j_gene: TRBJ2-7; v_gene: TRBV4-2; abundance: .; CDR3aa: CASSQAWDSRYEQYF; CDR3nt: TGTGCCAGCAGCCAAGCCTGGGACTCACGTTACGAGCAGTACTTC
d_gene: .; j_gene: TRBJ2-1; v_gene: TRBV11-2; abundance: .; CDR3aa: CASSSHGREQFF; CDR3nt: TGTGCCAGCAGCTCCCACGGAAGGGAGCAGTTCTTC
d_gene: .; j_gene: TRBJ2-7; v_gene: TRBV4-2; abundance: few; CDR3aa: CASSQVGGGTYEQYF; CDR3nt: TGTGCCAGCAGCCAAGTTGGTGGGGGAACCTACGAGCAGTACTTC
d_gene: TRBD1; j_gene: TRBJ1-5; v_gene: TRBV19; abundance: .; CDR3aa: CASRRQGPQHF; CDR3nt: TGTGCCAGTAGGCGACAGGGGCCCCAGCATTTT
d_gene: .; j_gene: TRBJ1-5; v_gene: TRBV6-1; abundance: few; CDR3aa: CASSEKRGVGNQPQHF; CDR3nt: TGTGCCAGCAGTGAAAAAAGAGGTGTAGGTAATCAGCCCCAGCATTTT
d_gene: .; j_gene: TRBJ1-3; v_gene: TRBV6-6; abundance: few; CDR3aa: CASSYSNGPAVDTIYF; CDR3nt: TGTGCCAGCAGTTACTCGAACGGGCCAGCGGTGGACACCATATATTTT
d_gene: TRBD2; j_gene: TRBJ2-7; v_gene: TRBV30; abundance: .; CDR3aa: CAWGGTTAEQYF; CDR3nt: TGTGCCTGGGGGGGGACTACGGCCGAGCAGTACTTC
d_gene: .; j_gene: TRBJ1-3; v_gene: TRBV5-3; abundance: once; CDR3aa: CASSLAWGSGNTIYF; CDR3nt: TGTGCCAGCAGCTTGGCGTGGGGCTCTGGAAACACCATATATTTT
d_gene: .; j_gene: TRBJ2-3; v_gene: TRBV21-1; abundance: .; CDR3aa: CASSPITYRGRPADTQYF; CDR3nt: TGTGCCAGCAGCCCAATAACCTACAGGGGGCGCCCCGCAGATACGCAGTATTTT
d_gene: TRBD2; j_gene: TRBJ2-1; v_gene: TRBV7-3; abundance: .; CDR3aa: CASSEAGLNNEQFF; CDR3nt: TGTGCCAGCAGCGAAGCGGGACTCAACAATGAGCAGTTCTTC
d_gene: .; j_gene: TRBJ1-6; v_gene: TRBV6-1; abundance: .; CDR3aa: CASSDLQANNSPLHF; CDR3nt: TGTGCCAGCAGTGATCTACAGGCAAATAATTCACCCCTCCACTTT
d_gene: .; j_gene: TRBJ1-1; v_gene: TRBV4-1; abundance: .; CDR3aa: CASSQQGRTEAFF; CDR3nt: TGCGCCAGCAGCCAACAGGGGAGGACTGAAGCTTTCTTT
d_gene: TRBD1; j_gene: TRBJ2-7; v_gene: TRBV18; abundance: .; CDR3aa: CASSPRGQAYEQYF; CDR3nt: TGTGCCAGCTCACCGCGGGGACAGGCCTACGAGCAGTACTTC
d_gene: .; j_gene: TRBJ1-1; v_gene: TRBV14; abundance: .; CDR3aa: CASSQDRRAGTEAFF; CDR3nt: TGTGCCAGCAGCCAAGATCGGAGGGCTGGGACTGAAGCTTTCTTT
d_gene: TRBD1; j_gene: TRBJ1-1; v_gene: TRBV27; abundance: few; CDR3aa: CASSPPRGQILTEAFF; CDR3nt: TGTGCCAGCAGTCCGCCAAGGGGGCAGATTTTGACTGAAGCTTTCTTT
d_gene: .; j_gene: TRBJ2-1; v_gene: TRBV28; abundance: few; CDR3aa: CASRETAMSSYNEQFF; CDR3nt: TGTGCCAGCAGAGAGACAGCCATGAGCTCCTACAATGAGCAGTTCTTC
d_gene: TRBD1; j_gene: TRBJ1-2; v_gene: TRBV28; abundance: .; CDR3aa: CASSLLTGGDGYTF; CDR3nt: TGTGCCAGCAGTTTACTAACAGGGGGGGATGGCTACACCTTC
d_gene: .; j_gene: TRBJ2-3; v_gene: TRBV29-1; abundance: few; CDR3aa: CSATETSMDTDTQYF; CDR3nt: TGCAGCGCCACCGAGACCTCTATGGACACAGATACGCAGTATTTT
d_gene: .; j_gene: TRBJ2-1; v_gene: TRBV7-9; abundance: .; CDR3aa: CASSQGAIGTNEQFF; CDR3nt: TGTGCCAGCAGCCAAGGGGCTATAGGGACCAATGAGCAGTTCTTC
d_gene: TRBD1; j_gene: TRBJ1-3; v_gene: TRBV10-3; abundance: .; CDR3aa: CASRAGGAGNTIYF; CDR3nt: TGTGCCTCGAGGGCAGGGGGCGCGGGAAACACCATATATTTT
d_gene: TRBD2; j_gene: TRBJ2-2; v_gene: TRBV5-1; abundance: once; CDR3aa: CASSFGLAGGGGELFF; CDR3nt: TGCGCCAGCAGCTTCGGCCTAGCGGGGGGCGGCGGGGAGCTGTTTTTT
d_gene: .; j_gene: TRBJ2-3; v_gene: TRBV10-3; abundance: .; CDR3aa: CAISDSPLTDTQYF; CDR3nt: TGTGCCATCAGTGATTCCCCCTTGACAGATACGCAGTATTTT
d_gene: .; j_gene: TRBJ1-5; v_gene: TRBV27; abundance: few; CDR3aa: CASGAVNQPQHF; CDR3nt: TGTGCCAGCGGAGCAGTCAATCAGCCCCAGCATTTT
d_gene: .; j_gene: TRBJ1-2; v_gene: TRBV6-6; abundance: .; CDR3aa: CASSYSDSNYGYTF; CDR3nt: TGTGCCAGCAGTTACTCGGACTCGAACTATGGCTACACCTTC
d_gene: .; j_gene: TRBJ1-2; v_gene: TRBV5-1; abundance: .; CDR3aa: CASSLEGVDYGYTF; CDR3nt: TGCGCCAGCAGCTTGGAAGGGGTCGACTATGGCTACACCTTC
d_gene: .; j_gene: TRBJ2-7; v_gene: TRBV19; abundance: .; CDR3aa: CASSIITGEQYF; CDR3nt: TGTGCCAGTAGTATTATTACGGGCGAGCAGTACTTC
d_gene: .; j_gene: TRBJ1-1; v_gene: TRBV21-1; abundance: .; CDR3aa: CASSGEPGQSLGALMNTEAFF; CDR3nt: TGTGCCAGCAGCGGAGAACCGGGACAGAGTTTAGGGGCCCTTATGAACACTGAAGCTTTCTTT
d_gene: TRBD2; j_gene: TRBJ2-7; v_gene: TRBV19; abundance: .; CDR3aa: CASSTGLADTLSYEQYF; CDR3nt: TGTGCCAGTAGTACCGGACTAGCGGATACCCTAAGTTACGAGCAGTACTTC
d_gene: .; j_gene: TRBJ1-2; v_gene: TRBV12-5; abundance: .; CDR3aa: CASGLDLYGYTF; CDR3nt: TGTGCTAGTGGTTTGGACCTATATGGCTACACCTTC
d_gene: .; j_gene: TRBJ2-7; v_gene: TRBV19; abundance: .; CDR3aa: CASSMEHIYEQYF; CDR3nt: TGTGCCAGTAGTATGGAACATATCTACGAGCAGTACTTC
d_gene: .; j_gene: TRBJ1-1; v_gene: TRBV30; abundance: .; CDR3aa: CAWSVQSEAFF; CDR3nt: TGTGCCTGGAGTGTACAGTCTGAAGCTTTCTTT
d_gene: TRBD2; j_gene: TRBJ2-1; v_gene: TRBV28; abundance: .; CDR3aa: CASTLRSGRHYNEQFF; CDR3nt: TGTGCCAGCACCCTCCGGAGCGGGAGGCACTACAATGAGCAGTTCTTC